A single sample is the source of the 10 T cell receptor beta chains below, sequenced in a study of precursors of human CD4 cytotoxic T cells. Four sorted CD4+ memory subsets, central memory, effector memory, IL-7R-high TEMRA and IL-7R-negative TEMRA, were UMI-sequenced. TCRdb itself ran the reads through MiXCR, one entry per CDR3 protein. The data show about 570 distinct CDR3 sequences, approximately 15% seen once. The sample comprised memory CD4+ T cells from blood (PBMCs). The receptor source for this set is a human donor in good health.

Only a few counts were recorded for this clonotype. V gene TRBV27 combines with J gene TRBJ2-3; D is possibly TRBD1 (6 bases). Germline V gene data show CDR1 as MNHEY and CDR2 as SMNVEV (reference sequence). V lost 8 bases and J 1 base, leaving 19 bases between the germline ends. CDR3 length equals 16 residues. The DNA of the CDR3 is TGTGCCAGCCCGACAGGCAAAGGGGCGGGCACAGATACGCAGTATTTT. It specifies CASPTGKGAGTDTQYF.

V and J are TRBV14 and TRBJ2-7; D is undetermined. The CDR3 extends over 13 amino acids. The germline gives CDR1 SGHDN, CDR2 FVKESK. Trimming cost V 4 bases and J 1 base, with 8 bases left between them. The CDR3 DNA reads as TGTGCCAGCAGCCCGGACGGATCCTACGAGCAGTACTTC. This codes for CASSPDGSYEQYF. Drawing the rest from reference TRBV14 and TRBJ2-7, the complete variable domain is EAGVTQFPSHSVIEKGQTVTLRCDPISGHDNLYWYRRVMGKEIKFLLHFVKESKQDESGMPNNRFLAERTGGTYSTLKVQPAELEDSGVYFCASSPDGSYEQYFGPGTRLTVT.

V is TRBV27 and J is TRBJ2-5; possibly TRBD1 or TRBD2 for D (5 bases each). With 6 bases removed from V and 7 bases from J, the gap between germline ends came to 15 bases. In germline, CDR1 is MNHEY, CDR2 SMNVEV (reference sequence). The CDR3 consists of 13 residues. The CDR3 loop is CASSSWGLSTQYF. The CDR3 DNA is TGTGCCAGCAGCTCGTGGGGGTTATCGACCCAGTACTTC.

V gene TRBV20-1 combines with J gene TRBJ2-1; 9 bases align to TRBD2. Trimming took 6 bases from V and 3 from J; bases not matched to a gene: 6. The CDR3 sequence is 14 residues long. From germline, CDR1 is DFQATT and CDR2 SNEGSKA (reference sequence). The CDR3 is CSAETSGDYNEQFF. CDR3 bases: TGCAGTGCAGAGACTAGCGGCGACTACAATGAGCAGTTCTTC.

The chain links TRBV7-2 to TRBJ2-2; D not resolved. V lost 5 bases to trimming and J lost 6 bases, with 13 bases between them. This CDR3 spans 14 amino acids. Germline lookup yields CDR1 SGHTA and CDR2 FQGNSA. The CDR3 region is CASSPTVTPGELFF. CDR3 bases: TGTGCCAGCAGCCCGACGGTTACGCCCGGGGAGCTGTTTTTT.

This chain joins TRBV12-3 or TRBV12-4 and TRBJ1-2; D gene uncertain. This CDR3 region has 17 residues. Trimming cost V 6 bases and J 2 bases, with 22 bases left between them. CDR3 DNA sequence: TGTGCCAGCAGACCTTATGGGCCACCAGCTCCGAACTATGGCTACACCTTC. This sequence encodes CASRPYGPPAPNYGYTF.

The chain links TRBV5-5 to TRBJ2-1, with TRBD1 matching 8 bases. Per germline, CDR1 SGHKS and CDR2 YYEKEE (reference sequence). The CDR3 sequence is 15 residues long. V dropped 4 bases and J dropped 6; count of bases not matched to a gene: 9. In DNA, the CDR3 is TGTGCCAGCAGCCGGGACCGAGACAGGGGCAATGAGCAGTTCTTC. This codes for CASSRDRDRGNEQFF. The whole variable domain, remainder taken from reference TRBV5-5 and TRBJ2-1, is DAGVTQSPTHLIKTRGQQVTLRCSPISGHKSVSWYQQVLGQGPQFIFQYYEKEERGRGNFPDRFSARQFPNYSSELNVNALLLGDSALYLCASSRDRDRGNEQFFGPGTRLTVL.

This clonotype has only a few counts. This sequence joins TRBV18 and TRBJ1-5, with D possibly being TRBD1 (6 bases). The CDR3 has 14 residues. In germline, CDR1 is KGHSH, CDR2 LQKENI. V was clipped by 0 bases and J by 4 bases, with 7 bases between them. The CDR3 protein is CASSPPDRNQPQHF. The CDR3 nucleotides read TGTGCCAGCTCACCACCGGACAGAAATCAGCCCCAGCATTTT.

By proportion, this clonotype is large. V gene TRBV5-1 combines with J gene TRBJ2-7, with 9 nucleotides matching TRBD2. J lost 3 bases, V lost 2 bases, and 12 bases had no gene match. CDR1 SGHRS and CDR2 YFSETQ come from the germline V gene. This CDR3 contains 17 residues. The CDR3 DNA sequence: TGCGCCAGCAGCTTCCTTAGTCTGACTAGCGGAGACTACGAGCAGTACTTC. As protein: CASSFLSLTSGDYEQYF.

This clonotype ranks as large. The chain employs TRBV6-2 or TRBV6-3 and TRBJ2-4; D is uncertain. Germline V lookup: CDR1 MNHEY, CDR2 SVGEGT. With 7 bases removed from V and 9 bases from J, the gap between germline ends came to 19 bases. The CDR3 runs 14 residues. This CDR3 reads CASTTTAPWGIQYF. DNA of the CDR3: TGTGCCAGCACCACCACAGCTCCCTGGGGCATTCAGTACTTC.